The present TCR beta chain was sequenced within a study of blood T cell repertoires in COVID-19. Study as a whole: The study drew acute and convalescent COVID-19 samples from the United States, Italy and Spain.

Per the original methods: The assay estimated nucleated cells by amplifying reference gene primers. The data were produced by immunoSEQ multiplex PCR, yet TCRdb's version contains in-frame clones alone and is incomplete. V and J calls and clone size follow that table, whereas D and trimming were derived from the DNA. The sample yields 150,000 to 200,000 clones, about four fifths seen once. The CDR3 runs to 13 residues. CDR1 and CDR2 from the germline V gene are LNHDA and SQIVND (reference sequence). Trimming removed 7 bases at V and 3 bases at J, with 10 bases between. Participants' reported clinical history set cohort assignment. Cohort 3 recovered donors had two negative PCRs, clearance, or symptom resolution.

This clonotype originated in a man aged 45 to 65 who had recovered from COVID-19. The chain joins TRBV19 to TRBJ1-5, with D uncertain. Sequences were obtained from PBMCs or T cells enriched from blood (not recorded which). As DNA, the CDR3 is TGTGCCAGTAATAAGGAGCTCAATCAGCCCCAGCATTTT. Translating gives CASNKELNQPQHF. The full variable domain, rest sourced from reference TRBV19 and TRBJ1-5, is DGGITQSPKYLFRKEGQNVTLSCEQNLNHDAMYWYRQDPGQGLRLIYYSQIVNDFQKGDIAEGYSVSREKKESFPLTVTSAQKNPTAFYLCASNKELNQPQHFGDGTRLSIL.